Listed here are 18 T cell receptor beta chains from one sample, sequenced in a study of identical twins (dated by TCRdb to about 2016). The receptor library was made with 5' RACE. These reads were obtained on an Illumina HiSeq 2000. The public reads were quality trimmed at Q25 with fastp and then assembled into clones with MiXCR by TCRdb, keeping productive beta chains. Under each unique CDR3 protein, matching rows form one entry showing the most common genes and DNA. This sample comprises roughly 540,000 distinct CDR3 sequences, 20% to 25% of them detected only once. About 0.91% of the sample is held by the ten biggest clonotypes. The same data also contributed to another study, on T cells expressing NK-cell markers.

The source material was CD4+ T cells sorted from blood. These receptors originate from a young woman in good health.

The CDR3 sequence is CASSLTGKYYGYTF. The CDR3, as DNA: TGTGCCAGCAGCTTAACAGGGAAGTACTATGGCTACACCTTC. The rearrangement joins TRBV13 to TRBJ1-2, with a weak D call TRBD1 (6 bases). The V gene's germline CDR1 is PRHDT and CDR2 FYEKMQ (reference sequence). The CDR3 is 14 amino acids. V shed 2 bases and J shed 3 bases, with 10 bases lying between them. Filled out from reference TRBV13 and TRBJ1-2, the complete variable domain reads AAGVIQSPRHLIKEKRETATLKCYPIPRHDTVYWYQQGPGQDPQFLISFYEKMQSDKGSIPDRFSAQQFSDYHSELNMSSLELGDSALYFCASSLTGKYYGYTFGSGTRLTVV.

The rearrangement joins TRBV15 to TRBJ2-3, with D maybe TRBD2 (6 bases). Looked up from germline, CDR1 is LNHNV and CDR2 is YYDKDF (reference sequence). The CDR3 consists of 16 residues. V lost 0 bases and J 4 bases, leaving 14 bases between the germline ends. The CDR3 DNA reads TGTGCCACCAGCAGAGAGGGGCGGGGAGCGGCAGATACGCAGTATTTT. This codes for CATSREGRGAADTQYF.

This clonotype showed up many times. This sequence joins TRBV9 and TRBJ1-1, with a weak D call TRBD1 (6 bases). Deletions cut 0 bases from V and 2 bases from J, with 11 bases between. Germline-derived CDR1 and CDR2 are SGDLS and YYNGEE. CDR3 length: 15 amino acids. This CDR3 is CASSVVPGENTEAFF. The DNA of the CDR3 is TGTGCCAGCAGCGTAGTCCCAGGGGAAAACACTGAAGCTTTCTTT.

The CDR3 protein is CASSQAGGGPYEQYF. The CDR3 DNA follows: TGTGCCAGCAGCCAAGCGGGGGGCGGCCCCTACGAGCAGTACTTC. The rearrangement links TRBV3-1 to TRBJ2-7; TRBD2 is a possible D gene (7 bases). The CDR3 loop spans 15 amino acids. V gave up 1 base and J gave up 2 bases, with 12 bases separating them. CDR1 is LGHDT and CDR2 is YNNKEL in the germline V gene (reference sequence).

This clonotype was seen more than once but under ten times. This chain links TRBV29-1 with TRBJ2-3; tentative D call: TRBD2 (6 bases). Germline assignment: CDR1 SQVTM and CDR2 ANQGSEA. V dropped 7 bases and J dropped 5 bases, with 19 bases sitting between them. CDR3 length: 14 residues. CDR3 coding DNA: TGCAGCGGTCGACTAGGAGATAGAGGAGATACGCAGTATTTT. Protein product: CSGRLGDRGDTQYF.

The chain recombines TRBV5-5 with TRBJ2-1; 13 bases agree with TRBD2. This CDR3 comprises 16 residues. Germline V lookup: CDR1 SGHKS, CDR2 YYEKEE (reference sequence). V shed 1 base and J 7 bases; nucleotides not matched to a gene: 5. CDR3 in DNA: TGTGCCAGCAGCTTGACTAGCGGGAGGGCCGGGAATGAGCAGTTCTTC. Protein: CASSLTSGRAGNEQFF.

This clonotype was seen a few times. J is TRBJ2-2 and V is TRBV12-3 or TRBV12-4; TRBD2 matches at 9 bases. CDR3 size: 14 residues. With V trimmed by 8 bases and J by 4 bases, 5 bases remained unmatched. CDR3 bases: TGTGCCAGCGGAGCGGGAGGCGGCACCGGGGAGCTGTTTTTT. It encodes CASGAGGGTGELFF.

The CDR3, as DNA: TGTGCCAGCAGCCATCGCAGGACTGGTAATTCACCCCTCCACTTT. Protein product: CASSHRRTGNSPLHF. The chain couples TRBV3-1 to TRBJ1-6; no clear D. Germline loops: CDR1 LGHDT, CDR2 YNNKEL (reference sequence). Trimming took 3 bases from V and 6 from J, leaving 12 bases between them. There are 15 residues in the CDR3.

The chain combines TRBV6-5 with TRBJ1-1, with D perhaps matching TRBD1 (6 bases). V was cut by 2 bases and J by 6 bases, with 22 bases left in between. CDR3 size: 17 residues. Germline-derived CDR1 and CDR2 are MNHEY and SVGAGI. This CDR3 is CASSYGIGGSMSPEAFF. The CDR3 DNA reads TGTGCCAGCAGTTACGGGATCGGGGGCAGTATGAGCCCTGAAGCTTTCTTT.

This clonotype has only a few counts. The genes are TRBV4-3 and TRBJ2-1; no clear D gene. This CDR3 contains 16 residues. Trimming cost V 2 bases and J 0 bases, with 11 bases left between them. Germline CDR1 and CDR2: LGHNA and YSLEER. The CDR3 spells CASSQWADASYNEQFF. CDR3 coding DNA: TGCGCCAGCAGCCAATGGGCGGACGCCTCCTACAATGAGCAGTTCTTC.

This clonotype was picked up many times. The chain has TRBV12-3 or TRBV12-4 and TRBJ1-5; 9 bases are a match to TRBD1. The CDR3 is 13 residues long. The junction had 2 bases not matched to a gene; V was cut back by 6 bases and J by 5 bases. CDR3 loop: CASSGQGYQPQHF. The CDR3 DNA reads as TGTGCCAGCAGCGGACAGGGGTATCAGCCCCAGCATTTT.

The V gene is TRBV7-9, the J gene TRBJ2-1; tentatively, D is TRBD2 (5 bases). With 8 bases removed from V and 7 bases from J, the gap between germline ends came to 18 bases. The CDR3 runs to 14 residues. Germline CDR1 SEHNR, CDR2 FQNEAQ (reference sequence). The CDR3 DNA reads TGTGCCAGCCATGGAGCTAGCCGTGGGAATGAGCAGTTCTTC. Residues: CASHGASRGNEQFF.

This clonotype came up a few times. The chain is built from TRBV5-1 and TRBJ2-3; D may be TRBD2 (6 bases). The CDR3 totals 18 residues. Trimming removed 2 bases from V and 4 bases from J, with 23 bases in between. Germline lookup yields CDR1 SGHRS and CDR2 YFSETQ. CDR3 bases: TGCGCCAGCAGCTTCCCCTTTAGTGCTAGCGAGAAACCAGATACGCAGTATTTT. Translated: CASSFPFSASEKPDTQYF. Full variable domain (missing parts from reference TRBV5-1 and TRBJ2-3): KAGVTQTPRYLIKTRGQQVTLSCSPISGHRSVSWYQQTPGQGLQFLFEYFSETQRNKGNFPGRFSGRQFSNSRSEMNVSTLELGDSALYLCASSFPFSASEKPDTQYFGPGTRLTVL.

In its sample, this clonotype was seen many times. The chain links TRBV12-3 or TRBV12-4 to TRBJ2-7; 10 bases align to TRBD1. The CDR3 has 14 amino acids. V was pared by 4 bases and J by 3 bases, with 3 bases of the junction left unmatched. DNA of the CDR3: TGTGCCAGCAGTTACCGGGACAGGGGCTACGAGCAGTACTTC. This encodes CASSYRDRGYEQYF.

This clonotype was observed a few times. The rearrangement joins TRBV20-1 to TRBJ2-5; unclear D gene. Looked up from germline, CDR1 is DFQATT and CDR2 is SNEGSKA (reference sequence). V lost 2 bases, J lost 3 bases, and 10 bases lay in between. There are 13 residues in the CDR3. The CDR3 nucleotides read TGCAGTGCTAGATTGGGATGGGAAGAGACCCAGTACTTC. It translates to CSARLGWEETQYF.

The chain recombines TRBV5-1 with TRBJ2-7, with TRBD1 matching 7 bases. The germline V gene has CDR1 SGHRS and CDR2 YFSETQ. The CDR3 consists of 14 residues. Losses at the gene ends were 5 bases for V and 3 bases for J; bases not matched to a gene: 8. CDR3 in DNA: TGCGCCAGCAGATTCGGGACAGTGAGCTACGAGCAGTACTTC. Translating it yields CASRFGTVSYEQYF.

CDR3 amino acids: CSARGGAPYYEQYF. Here the CDR3 DNA reads TGCAGTGCTAGGGGGGGGGCACCCTACTACGAGCAGTACTTC. The V call is TRBV20-1, the J call TRBJ2-7; D possibly corresponds to TRBD2 (7 bases). Germline V gene data show CDR1 as DFQATT and CDR2 as SNEGSKA (reference sequence). V lost 3 bases, J lost 3 bases, and 15 bases lay in between. This CDR3 spans 14 amino acids.

The chain uses TRBV5-1 and TRBJ2-1; 7 nucleotides line up with TRBD1. Germline V gives CDR1 SGHRS, CDR2 YFSETQ. This CDR3 has 14 amino acids. V lost 4 bases to trimming and J lost 4 bases; unmatched junction nucleotides: 5. This chain's CDR3 is CASSTRQGYNEQFF. CDR3 nucleotide sequence: TGCGCCAGCAGCACAAGACAGGGATACAATGAGCAGTTCTTC.